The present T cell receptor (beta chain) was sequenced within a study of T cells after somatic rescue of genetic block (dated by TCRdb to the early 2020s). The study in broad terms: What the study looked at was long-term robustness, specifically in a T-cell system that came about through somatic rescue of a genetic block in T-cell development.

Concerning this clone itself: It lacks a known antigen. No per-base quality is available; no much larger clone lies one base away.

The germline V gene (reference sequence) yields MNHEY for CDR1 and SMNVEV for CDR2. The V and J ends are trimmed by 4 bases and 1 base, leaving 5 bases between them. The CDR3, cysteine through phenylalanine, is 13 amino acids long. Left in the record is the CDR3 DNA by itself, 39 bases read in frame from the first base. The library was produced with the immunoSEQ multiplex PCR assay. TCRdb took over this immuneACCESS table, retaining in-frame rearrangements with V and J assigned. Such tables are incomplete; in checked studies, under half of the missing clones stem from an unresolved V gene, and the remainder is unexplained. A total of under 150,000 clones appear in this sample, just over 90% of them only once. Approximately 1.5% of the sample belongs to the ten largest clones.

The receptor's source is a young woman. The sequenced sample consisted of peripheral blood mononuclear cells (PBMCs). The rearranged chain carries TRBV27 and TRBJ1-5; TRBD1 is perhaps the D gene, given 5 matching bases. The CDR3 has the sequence CASSWTSNQPQHF. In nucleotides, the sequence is TGTGCCAGCAGTTGGACAAGCAATCAGCCCCAGCATTTT.